This section outlines one T cell receptor beta chain sequence together with its context. This entry belongs to a study of blood T cell repertoires in COVID-19. CDR3 size: 15 residues. Germline V gene data show CDR1 as SNHLY and CDR2 as FYNNEI. Trimming removed 4 bases from V and 6 bases from J; junction bases left unmatched: 9. How the authors handled the data: From reference gene primer amplification, estimates of nucleated cell counts were derived. The repertoire was sequenced with immunoSEQ multiplex PCR; TCRdb's copy has only in-frame clones and lacks some. V, J and clone size derive from that table, while D and trimming were established from the DNA sequence. The table includes approximately 52,000 clones, 75% to 90% detected once.

Input material: peripheral blood. The receptor was derived from a man aged 60 to 69 with acute or convalescent COVID-19. This chain joins TRBV2 and TRBJ2-1; 7 nucleotides line up with TRBD1. CDR3 in DNA: TGTGCCAGCAGTGGACAGGGCAGTGAGGGCAATGAGCAGTTCTTC. Protein sequence: CASSGQGSEGNEQFF.